This section outlines one T cell receptor beta chain sequence together with its context. In the source study's methods: Researchers report that nucleated cell counts were estimated from reference gene primer amplification. Data came from immunoSEQ multiplex PCR; TCRdb stores just in-frame clones and leaves some out. V and J calls and clone size are given by that table; D and trimming were obtained from the DNA. Altogether 250,000 to 300,000 clones are present, approximately 83% being singletons, with the ten largest covering approximately 9.9%. CDR1 and CDR2 (germline): SQVTM, ANQGSEA. The CDR3 is made up of 13 amino acids. Trimming removed 1 base at V and 0 bases at J, with 6 bases between. This sample was taken from a study of blood T cell repertoires in COVID-19. The overall study: Specimens from acute and convalescent COVID-19 originated in the United States, Italy and Spain. Sample material is recorded as cDNA or gDNA derived from T cells, B-cell-depleted T cells, or PBMCs.

Sequencing input: peripheral blood. The J gene is TRBJ1-1, the V gene TRBV29-1; no clear D gene. This TCR came from a woman in her 70s with acute or convalescent COVID-19. CDR3 in DNA: TGCAGCGTTGAAGTACACATGAACACTGAAGCTTTCTTT. Amino acids: CSVEVHMNTEAFF.